The 28 T cell receptor beta chains below all came from one sample that was sequenced in a study of OX40 agonist ivuxolimab in advanced cancers. Some clones are missing from TCRdb's copy, which holds only in-frame ones; the method was immunoSEQ multiplex PCR. Of tens of thousands of clones detected, roughly nine tenths appear once; the ten largest clones hold roughly 4.2%. This specimen was CD4+ or CD8+ T cells sorted from blood, taken in a trial of the OX40 agonist ivuxolimab. These receptor sequences come from an adult with an advanced solid tumor such as melanoma, head and neck, liver or kidney cancer.

The chain has TRBV19 and TRBJ2-7, with 10 positions matching TRBD2. V lost 3 bases to trimming and J lost 1 base; unmatched junction nucleotides: 9. Germline V lookup: CDR1 LNHDA, CDR2 SQIVND (reference sequence). The CDR3 spans 17 residues. Written as DNA, the CDR3 is TGTGCCAGTAGTATCCCCTCTTCTAGCGGGAGTTCCTACGAGCAGTACTTC. It encodes CASSIPSSSGSSYEQYF. The entire variable domain, with the rest obtained from reference TRBV19 and TRBJ2-7, is as follows: DGGITQSPKYLFRKEGQNVTLSCEQNLNHDAMYWYRQDPGQGLRLIYYSQIVNDFQKGDIAEGYSVSREKKESFPLTVTSAQKNPTAFYLCASSIPSSSGSSYEQYFGPGTRLTVT.

The chain recombines TRBV11-2 with TRBJ2-2; 9 bases fit TRBD1. This CDR3 is 15 amino acids long. The germline V gene has CDR1 SGHAT and CDR2 FQNNGV. Trimming took 5 bases from V and 4 from J; bases not matched to a gene: 5. The CDR3: CASSQRTGVTGELFF. For the CDR3, the DNA is TGTGCCAGCAGCCAACGGACAGGGGTCACCGGGGAGCTGTTTTTT.

The chain employs TRBV2 and TRBJ2-5; TRBD2 aligns across 12 bases. The CDR3 is 18 amino acids. V was clipped by 4 bases and J by 5 bases; unmatched bases: 14. Germline V CDR1 and CDR2: SNHLY, FYNNEI. The CDR3: CASSVPASGRAWEETQYF. Written as DNA, the CDR3 is TGTGCCAGCAGTGTACCGGCTAGCGGGAGGGCCTGGGAGGAGACCCAGTACTTC. The full variable domain, rest sourced from reference TRBV2 and TRBJ2-5, is EPEVTQTPSHQVTQMGQEVILRCVPISNHLYFYWYRQILGQKVEFLVSFYNNEISEKSEIFDDQFSVERPDGSNFTLKIRSTKLEDSAMYFCASSVPASGRAWEETQYFGPGTRLLVL.

The chain employs TRBV5-1 and TRBJ1-2; 8 bases are a match to TRBD1. With 4 bases clipped from V and 6 bases from J, the junction kept 5 bases outside the gene matches. The CDR3 length is 13 residues. The germline V gene encodes CDR1 SGHRS and CDR2 YFSETQ. CDR3 sequence: CASSLDRGDGYTF. The CDR3 DNA follows: TGCGCCAGCAGCCTCGACAGGGGAGATGGCTACACCTTC.

The V and J genes are TRBV7-3 and TRBJ2-1; D call uncertain. Germline CDR1 SGHTA, CDR2 FQGTGA. The ends were cut back, 5 bases at V and 10 bases at J, with 24 bases in the middle. The CDR3 loop spans 16 amino acids. The CDR3 DNA is TGTGCCAGCAGCCCTACTCGGCAGAGCCGTTCAACCGAGCAGTTCTTC. Its protein product is CASSPTRQSRSTEQFF.

This rearrangement joins TRBV7-2 to TRBJ2-1, with 11 bases fitting TRBD2. J was trimmed by 6 bases and V by 5 bases; bases with no gene match: 6. CDR1 is SGHTA, CDR2 FQGNSA, per germline. CDR3 length: 15 residues. CDR3 sequence: CASSPTSGEGNEQFF. CDR3 coding DNA: TGTGCCAGCAGCCCGACTAGCGGGGAGGGCAATGAGCAGTTCTTC.

This rearrangement joins TRBV9 to TRBJ2-5; 11 bases fit TRBD2. This CDR3 has 15 amino acids. The trim removed 0 bases at V and 5 bases at J, leaving 3 bases unmatched. CDR1 is SGDLS and CDR2 is YYNGEE in the germline V gene. CDR3: CASSVASSGRETQYF. The CDR3 coding sequence is TGTGCCAGCAGCGTAGCCTCTAGCGGGAGGGAGACCCAGTACTTC.

V and J are TRBV6-1 and TRBJ2-1, with 11 bases lining up with TRBD1. CDR3 length equals 14 residues. The V gene end was trimmed by 5 bases and the J gene end by 7 bases; junction bases not matched to a gene: 4. CDR1 MNHNS and CDR2 SASEGT come from the germline V gene. The CDR3 here is CASSRGTGGNEQFF. Written as DNA, the CDR3 is TGTGCCAGCAGTAGGGGGACAGGGGGGAATGAGCAGTTCTTC.

The chain carries TRBV27 and TRBJ1-4; TRBD1 agrees at 9 bases. Germline CDR1 is MNHEY and CDR2 is SMNVEV (reference sequence). The CDR3 spans 15 residues. V was pared by 4 bases and J by 3 bases, with 3 bases of the junction left unmatched. The DNA of the CDR3 is TGTGCCAGCAGTTCACAGGGGGCGGCTAATGAAAAACTGTTTTTT. It specifies CASSSQGAANEKLFF.

This CDR3 reads CASSPGTGSFNEQFF. For the CDR3, the DNA is TGTGCCAGCTCACCCGGGACAGGGTCGTTCAATGAGCAGTTCTTC. The V and J genes are TRBV18 and TRBJ2-1, with 9 bases that match TRBD1. This CDR3 spans 15 amino acids. V shed 3 bases, J shed 6 bases, and the junction held 6 bases outside the gene matches. Looked up from germline, CDR1 is KGHSH and CDR2 is LQKENI. Supplemented by reference TRBV18 and TRBJ2-1, the full variable domain reads NAGVMQNPRHLVRRRGQEARLRCSPMKGHSHVYWYRQLPEEGLKFMVYLQKENIIDESGMPKERFSAEFPKEGPSILRIQQVVRGDSAAYFCASSPGTGSFNEQFFGPGTRLTVL.

The rearrangement links TRBV4-1 to TRBJ2-7, with TRBD2 identical over 7 bases. V lost 2 bases to trimming and J lost 4 bases; unmatched junction nucleotides: 14. Germline CDR1 reads MGHRA; CDR2 reads YSYEKL. The CDR3 totals 17 residues. CDR3 nucleotides: TGCGCCAGCAGCCAAAAATGGGGGAGACTAGCAGAGTACGAGCAGTACTTC. The encoded protein is CASSQKWGRLAEYEQYF.

The rearrangement links TRBV19 to TRBJ2-7, with a tentative D call TRBD2 (6 bases). V lost 3 bases and J lost 0, with 9 bases in between. Germline V gene lookup returns CDR1 LNHDA and CDR2 SQIVND (reference sequence). The CDR3 has 14 amino acids. The CDR3 loop reads CASSIPGDSYEQYF. The CDR3 DNA sequence: TGTGCCAGTAGTATCCCGGGAGACTCCTACGAGCAGTACTTC.

The genes are TRBV6-1 and TRBJ1-5; no firm D call. This CDR3 spans 15 amino acids. Trimming removed 5 bases from V and 1 base from J, with 12 bases in between. Germline values: CDR1 MNHNS, CDR2 SASEGT. CDR3 region: CASSPADGSNQPQHF. DNA of the CDR3: TGTGCCAGCAGTCCGGCGGACGGCAGCAATCAGCCCCAGCATTTT.

The chain recombines TRBV6-5 with TRBJ1-2; no reliable D call. Germline CDR1 reads MNHEY; CDR2 reads SVGAGI. The CDR3 runs to 13 residues. The germline V and J ends were trimmed by 11 bases and 4 bases, with 17 bases remaining between them. For the CDR3, the DNA is TGTGCCGCCGGAAGCACCGCGGGCTATGGCTACACCTTC. Translating it yields CAAGSTAGYGYTF.

The chain employs TRBV30 and TRBJ2-1; 14 nucleotides match TRBD2. Trimming at V came to 3 bases and at J to 8 bases, leaving 18 bases not matched to a gene. The CDR3 totals 19 residues. Per the germline V gene, CDR1 is GTSNPN and CDR2 is SVGIG (reference sequence). DNA of the CDR3: TGTGCCTGGAGCGAAAAATCCGTTCCGACTAGCGGGAGGGCCCATGAGCAGTTCTTC. It translates to CAWSEKSVPTSGRAHEQFF.

The J gene is TRBJ1-2, the V gene TRBV19; D remains unclear. CDR3 length equals 15 residues. The germline CDR1 and CDR2 sequences are LNHDA and SQIVND (reference sequence). The V end was cut by 3 bases, the J end by 4 bases, with 15 bases between. The CDR3 nucleotides are TGTGCCAGTAGTATCCCGGGGAGGGAAGGCTATGGCTACACCTTC. Protein: CASSIPGREGYGYTF.

The gene calls are TRBV6-5 and TRBJ2-7, with 8 bases identical to TRBD1. With V trimmed by 5 bases and J by 2 bases, 5 bases remained unmatched. The CDR3 length is 14 residues. Germline V gene data show CDR1 as MNHEY and CDR2 as SVGAGI. The CDR3 loop reads CASSEGDRTYEQYF. The CDR3 region has the DNA TGTGCCAGCAGTGAGGGGGACAGGACCTACGAGCAGTACTTC.

A single count supports this clone. The V gene is TRBV5-1, the J gene TRBJ2-3, with TRBD2 as a possible D gene (6 bases). Germline CDR1 is SGHRS and CDR2 is YFSETQ. The CDR3 runs 12 residues. Between the trimmed V and J ends, which lost 2 bases and 6 bases, there was a span of 7 bases. The CDR3 loop reads CASSFGGDTQYF. The CDR3 DNA sequence: TGCGCCAGCAGCTTTGGGGGGGATACGCAGTATTTT.

This chain joins TRBV4-3 and TRBJ2-3; D is ambiguous. From germline, CDR1 is LGHNA and CDR2 YSLEER. Deletions cut 0 bases from V and 7 bases from J, with 17 bases between. The CDR3 totals 16 residues. The CDR3 bases are TGCGCCAGCAGCCAAGAGAAAACATCCCCGGGCCATACGCAGTATTTT. This codes for CASSQEKTSPGHTQYF.

This clone was seen a handful of times. V usage is TRBV7-2 and J usage is TRBJ2-7; TRBD2 agrees at 9 bases. V gave up 4 bases and J gave up 2 bases; unmatched junction bases: 6. The CDR3 is made up of 15 amino acids. CDR1 and CDR2 (germline): SGHTA, FQGNSA. The CDR3 protein is CASSSEGGRAYEQYF. CDR3 in DNA: TGTGCCAGCAGCTCGGAGGGCGGGAGGGCCTACGAGCAGTACTTC.

The CDR3 DNA follows: TGTGCCTGGAGTACCCCGCGAGGGACAGCTAATTCACCCCTCCACTTT. The encoded protein is CAWSTPRGTANSPLHF. The genes are TRBV30 and TRBJ1-6; TRBD1 matches 7 bases. The CDR3 is made up of 16 amino acids. CDR1 is GTSNPN and CDR2 is SVGIG in the germline V gene (reference sequence). J gave up 6 bases and V 2 bases, and 10 bases lay outside the gene matches.

This clone showed up just once. The DNA of the CDR3 is TGCGCCAGCAGCCATATAGCGGGAGGCGCGAACACCGGGGAGCTGTTTTTT. As protein: CASSHIAGGANTGELFF. This sequence joins TRBV4-1 and TRBJ2-2; 10 bases line up with TRBD2. This CDR3 region has 17 residues. Trimming at V came to 3 bases and at J to 0 bases, leaving 4 bases not matched to a gene. From germline, CDR1 is MGHRA and CDR2 YSYEKL.

This clone showed up just once. This sequence joins TRBV19 and TRBJ1-2; possibly TRBD1 for D (5 bases). The germline CDR1 and CDR2 sequences are LNHDA and SQIVND (reference sequence). The CDR3 runs to 12 residues. The V gene lost 7 bases and the J gene lost 2 bases, with 8 bases spanning the gap. This CDR3 is CASTTENYGYTF. The CDR3 DNA reads as TGTGCCAGTACGACAGAGAACTATGGCTACACCTTC.

This clone has a single count. The V gene is TRBV7-2, the J gene TRBJ1-3; 9 bases map to TRBD1. The germline V gene encodes CDR1 SGHTA and CDR2 FQGNSA. The CDR3 runs 14 residues. With V trimmed by 5 bases and J by 6 bases, 5 bases remained unmatched. The chain's CDR3 is CASSQQGAINTIYF. CDR3 coding DNA: TGTGCCAGCAGCCAACAGGGGGCTATAAACACCATATATTTT.

CDR3 loop: CASREQPLGNTEAFF. The CDR3 DNA reads TGTGCCAGCAGGGAACAGCCATTGGGGAACACTGAAGCTTTCTTT. The chain is built from TRBV6-1 and TRBJ1-1; D not certain. Trimming left V 6 bases short and J 1 base short, with 15 bases between. The CDR3 totals 15 residues. Germline-derived CDR1 and CDR2 are MNHNS and SASEGT.

V and J are TRBV19 and TRBJ1-1, with D possibly being TRBD1 (6 bases). CDR1 is LNHDA and CDR2 is SQIVND in the germline V gene (reference sequence). The CDR3 is 16 amino acids. V lost 3 bases, J lost 5 bases, and 19 bases lay in between. The CDR3 bases are TGTGCCAGTAGTATCTGGCGCGGGGGGGCAGATACTGAAGCTTTCTTT. This sequence encodes CASSIWRGGADTEAFF.

This chain connects TRBV5-1 to TRBJ2-5; TRBD2 matches at 12 bases. The CDR3 has 15 residues. Germline V lookup: CDR1 SGHRS, CDR2 YFSETQ. V gave up 4 bases and J gave up 5 bases; unmatched junction bases: 6. The CDR3, as DNA: TGCGCCAGCAGCATTCTGACTAGCGGGAGTGAGACCCAGTACTTC. Amino acid sequence: CASSILTSGSETQYF.

This chain connects TRBV10-1 to TRBJ2-1; the D gene is possibly TRBD2 (5 bases). V lost 3 bases, J lost 8 bases, and 17 bases lay in between. The CDR3 spans 15 residues. Germline CDR1 and CDR2: WNHNN and SYGVQD (reference sequence). The CDR3 loop reads CASSESTGKVDEQFF. The CDR3 DNA follows: TGCGCCAGCAGTGAATCAACCGGGAAGGTGGATGAGCAGTTCTTC.